Listed here are 18 T cell receptor beta chains from one sample, sequenced in a study of shared clonotypes between healthy human individuals. This table comes from immunoSEQ multiplex PCR, and its TCRdb copy is limited to in-frame clones, with some not included. Seen here are approximately 590,000 clones, just under 97% observed once, and the top ten hold roughly 0.1%. CD8 cells classed as naive were CD45RO-negative and positively selected for CCR7, excluding terminally differentiated effector memory CD45RA+ cells. Sequencing was done on a sample of naive CD8+ T cells sorted from blood. These receptor sequences come from a woman younger than 45 in good health.

CDR3 nucleotide sequence: TGTGCCAGCAGCCAATTCTGGCAGAATAGCAATCAGCCCCAGCATTTT. This encodes CASSQFWQNSNQPQHF. J is TRBJ1-5 and V is TRBV14, with no clear D. Germline loops: CDR1 SGHDN, CDR2 FVKESK. This CDR3 has 16 residues. V lost 2 bases to trimming and J lost 0 bases, with 11 bases between them.

This rearrangement joins TRBV5-6 to TRBJ2-7; 7 bases are shared with TRBD2. Germline-derived CDR1 and CDR2 are SGHDT and YYEEEE. The V and J ends lost 6 bases and 2 bases, in that order; junction bases with no gene match: 11. The CDR3 has 15 residues. CDR3 amino acids: CASTPSTSSPYEQYF. In DNA, the CDR3 is TGTGCCAGCACCCCCTCGACTAGCAGTCCCTACGAGCAGTACTTC.

The V and J genes are TRBV19 and TRBJ2-7, with 12 bases matching TRBD2. Germline loops: CDR1 LNHDA, CDR2 SQIVND (reference sequence). Unmatched junction bases numbered 6, after V lost 3 bases and J lost 3 bases. The CDR3 extends over 16 amino acids. CDR3 loop: CASSMALAGGIYEQYF. The DNA of the CDR3 is TGTGCCAGTAGTATGGCACTAGCGGGAGGTATCTACGAGCAGTACTTC.

This chain uses TRBV11-2 with TRBJ2-7, with D maybe TRBD2 (6 bases). Germline V gives CDR1 SGHAT, CDR2 FQNNGV. The V end was cut by 4 bases, the J end by 4 bases, with 17 bases between. CDR3 length: 15 amino acids. Here the CDR3 reads CASSSHLGSGYEQYF. The CDR3 region has the DNA TGTGCCAGCAGCTCTCATTTAGGGAGCGGGTACGAGCAGTACTTC.

The genes are TRBV5-6 and TRBJ1-1, with D perhaps matching TRBD1 (5 bases). With 4 bases removed from V and 6 bases from J, the gap between germline ends came to 10 bases. The germline gives CDR1 SGHDT, CDR2 YYEEEE. This CDR3 comprises 12 residues. CDR3: CASSGGDPEAFF. CDR3 sequence (DNA): TGTGCCAGCAGCGGGGGTGACCCTGAAGCTTTCTTT.

The chain uses TRBV28 and TRBJ2-7; 10 bases are shared with TRBD2. Trimming removed 5 bases from V and 2 bases from J; junction bases left unmatched: 6. The CDR3 loop spans 15 amino acids. Germline CDR1 MDHEN, CDR2 SYDVKM. CDR3 DNA sequence: TGTGCCAGCAGTCGCGGACTAGCGGCTACCTACGAGCAGTACTTC. It encodes CASSRGLAATYEQYF.

The J gene is TRBJ1-1, the V gene TRBV4-1, with D possibly TRBD1 on 6 matching bases. Trimming took off 0 bases at V and 2 bases at J, with 7 bases between the two ends. Germline values: CDR1 MGHRA, CDR2 YSYEKL. The CDR3 sequence is 14 residues long. CDR3 nucleotide sequence: TGCGCCAGCAGCCAAGATGGGACAAACACTGAAGCTTTCTTT. As protein: CASSQDGTNTEAFF.

J is TRBJ2-7 and V is TRBV28; D is unresolved. The germline CDR1 and CDR2 sequences are MDHEN and SYDVKM. This CDR3 contains 15 residues. Trimming removed 9 bases at V and 0 bases at J, with 18 bases between. This CDR3 is CASRVGDSSSYEQYF. CDR3 sequence (DNA): TGTGCCAGTCGGGTTGGCGACTCTAGCTCCTACGAGCAGTACTTC.

The rearrangement joins TRBV2 to TRBJ2-3; 10 nucleotides line up with TRBD2. The CDR3 is made up of 16 amino acids. The junction had 11 bases not matched to a gene; V was cut back by 6 bases and J by 5 bases. Germline CDR1 reads SNHLY; CDR2 reads FYNNEI. Here the CDR3 reads CASSAMGLAGEDTQYF. CDR3 nucleotide sequence: TGTGCCAGCAGCGCTATGGGGCTAGCGGGAGAAGATACGCAGTATTTT.

On this clone itself: Other DNA sequences in the sample encode the same CDR3. This chain links TRBV6-5 with TRBJ2-7; no firm D call. The CDR3 is 13 residues long. Germline loops: CDR1 MNHEY, CDR2 SVGAGI. Deletions cut 2 bases from V and 1 base from J, with 6 bases between. This chain's CDR3 is CASSYGVSYEQYF. For the CDR3, the DNA is TGTGCCAGCAGTTACGGGGTTTCCTACGAGCAGTACTTC.

CDR3 in amino acids: CASSLGIAGGPYNEQFF. The CDR3 nucleotides read TGTGCCAGCAGCTTAGGGATAGCGGGAGGGCCCTACAATGAGCAGTTCTTC. This chain links TRBV7-2 with TRBJ2-1, with 11 bases matching TRBD2. The J segment lost 2 bases and the V segment lost 1 base, leaving 4 bases of the junction unmatched. Looked up from germline, CDR1 is SGHTA and CDR2 is FQGNSA. This CDR3 comprises 17 residues.

V gene TRBV2 combines with J gene TRBJ1-6; D remains unclear. CDR1 and CDR2 from the germline V gene are SNHLY and FYNNEI. There are 14 residues in the CDR3. Trimming removed 10 bases at V and 0 bases at J, with 10 bases between. CDR3 DNA: TGTGCCACCACAGAGAGCTCCTATAATTCACCCCTCCACTTT. This sequence encodes CATTESSYNSPLHF. The full variable domain, rest sourced from reference TRBV2 and TRBJ1-6, is EPEVTQTPSHQVTQMGQEVILRCVPISNHLYFYWYRQILGQKVEFLVSFYNNEISEKSEIFDDQFSVERPDGSNFTLKIRSTKLEDSAMYFCATTESSYNSPLHFGNGTRLTVT.

This clone has a single count. V gene TRBV5-6 combines with J gene TRBJ1-1; perhaps TRBD1 as D (5 bases). CDR3 length equals 14 residues. The V and J ends lost 3 bases and 3 bases respectively, with 12 bases between them. CDR1 SGHDT and CDR2 YYEEEE come from the germline V gene. The CDR3 sequence is CASSSAMGDTEAFF. The DNA of the CDR3 is TGTGCCAGCAGCTCAGCGATGGGGGACACTGAAGCTTTCTTT.

This sequence joins TRBV4-1 and TRBJ1-4, with no clear D. The CDR3 runs 17 residues. Germline V CDR1 and CDR2: MGHRA, YSYEKL. The V end lost 0 bases, the J end lost 8 bases, and 19 bases lay between the germline ends. The CDR3 DNA reads TGCGCCAGCAGCCAAGAACCCCCTCGGACTTTTGCGGAAAAACTGTTTTTT. Residues: CASSQEPPRTFAEKLFF.

The V gene is TRBV19, the J gene TRBJ2-7, with 10 bases identical to TRBD2. This CDR3 spans 15 amino acids. Per germline, CDR1 LNHDA and CDR2 SQIVND (reference sequence). V shed 0 bases and J 4 bases; nucleotides not matched to a gene: 3. In nucleotides, the CDR3 is TGTGCCAGTAGTATAGACCCTAGCGGGAGTTACGAGCAGTACTTC. It specifies CASSIDPSGSYEQYF.

This clone was observed a few times. The CDR3 loop is CASSPGHSYEQYF. CDR3 in DNA: TGTGCCAGTAGTCCGGGACACTCCTACGAGCAGTACTTC. The V call is TRBV19, the J call TRBJ2-7, with a weak D call TRBD1 (6 bases). Germline V gene data show CDR1 as LNHDA and CDR2 as SQIVND (reference sequence). CDR3 size: 13 residues. Trimming cost V 5 bases and J 0 bases, with 8 bases left between them. The whole variable domain, filled in from reference TRBV19 and TRBJ2-7, reads DGGITQSPKYLFRKEGQNVTLSCEQNLNHDAMYWYRQDPGQGLRLIYYSQIVNDFQKGDIAEGYSVSREKKESFPLTVTSAQKNPTAFYLCASSPGHSYEQYFGPGTRLTVT.

V gene TRBV6-5 combines with J gene TRBJ1-1; 9 bases align to TRBD1. Looked up from germline, CDR1 is MNHEY and CDR2 is SVGAGI. Trimming removed 6 bases from V and 5 bases from J; junction bases left unmatched: 7. The CDR3 loop spans 14 amino acids. CDR3 bases: TGTGCCAGCAGCTGGGGGACAGGGAGGACTGAAGCTTTCTTT. Amino acids: CASSWGTGRTEAFF.

The genes are TRBV30 and TRBJ2-3, with D unresolved. The CDR3 extends over 14 amino acids. Germline CDR1 reads GTSNPN; CDR2 reads SVGIG (reference sequence). The V gene lost 1 base and the J gene lost 4 bases, with 12 bases spanning the gap. The CDR3: CAWSDSNKPDTQYF. DNA of the CDR3: TGTGCCTGGAGTGATTCAAATAAACCAGATACGCAGTATTTT.